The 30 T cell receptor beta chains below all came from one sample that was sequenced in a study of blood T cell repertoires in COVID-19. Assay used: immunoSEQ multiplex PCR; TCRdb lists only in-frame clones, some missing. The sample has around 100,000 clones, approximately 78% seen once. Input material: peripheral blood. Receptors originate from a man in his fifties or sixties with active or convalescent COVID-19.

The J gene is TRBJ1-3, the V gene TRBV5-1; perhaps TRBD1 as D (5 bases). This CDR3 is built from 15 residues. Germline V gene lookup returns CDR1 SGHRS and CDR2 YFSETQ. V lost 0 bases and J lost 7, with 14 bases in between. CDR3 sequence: CASSLDGGTHNTIYF. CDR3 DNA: TGCGCCAGCAGCTTGGATGGGGGGACTCACAACACCATATATTTT.

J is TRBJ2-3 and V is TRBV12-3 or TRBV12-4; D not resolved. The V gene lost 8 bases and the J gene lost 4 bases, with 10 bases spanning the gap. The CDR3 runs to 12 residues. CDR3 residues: CASESRSDTQYF. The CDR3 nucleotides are TGTGCCAGCGAGTCCCGGTCAGATACGCAGTATTTT.

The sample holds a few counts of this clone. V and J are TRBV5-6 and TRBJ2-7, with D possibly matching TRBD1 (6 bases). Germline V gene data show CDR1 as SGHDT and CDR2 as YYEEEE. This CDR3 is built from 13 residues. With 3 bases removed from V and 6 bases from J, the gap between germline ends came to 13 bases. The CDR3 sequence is CASSWYRVGEQYF. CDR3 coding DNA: TGTGCCAGCAGCTGGTACAGGGTGGGCGAGCAGTACTTC.

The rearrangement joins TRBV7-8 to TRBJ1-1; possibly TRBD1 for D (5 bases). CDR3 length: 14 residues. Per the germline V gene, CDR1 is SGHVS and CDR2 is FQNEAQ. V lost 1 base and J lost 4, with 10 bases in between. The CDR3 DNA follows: TGTGCCAGCAGCTTAGGGGGCCAGGTCACTGAAGCTTTCTTT. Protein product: CASSLGGQVTEAFF.

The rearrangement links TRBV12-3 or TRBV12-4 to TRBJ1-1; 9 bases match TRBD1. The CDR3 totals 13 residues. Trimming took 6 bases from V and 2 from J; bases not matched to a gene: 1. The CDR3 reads CASRDRGNTEAFF. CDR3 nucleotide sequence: TGTGCCAGCAGGGACAGGGGAAACACTGAAGCTTTCTTT.

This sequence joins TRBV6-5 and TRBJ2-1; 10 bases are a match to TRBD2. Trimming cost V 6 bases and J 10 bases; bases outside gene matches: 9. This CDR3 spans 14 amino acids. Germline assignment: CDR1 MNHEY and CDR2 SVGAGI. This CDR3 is CASSRASGSREQFF. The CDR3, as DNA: TGTGCCAGCAGCAGGGCTAGCGGGAGTAGGGAGCAGTTCTTC.

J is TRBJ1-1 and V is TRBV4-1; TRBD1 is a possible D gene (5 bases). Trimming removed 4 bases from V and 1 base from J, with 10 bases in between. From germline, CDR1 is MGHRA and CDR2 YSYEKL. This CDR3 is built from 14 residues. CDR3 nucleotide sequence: TGCGCCAGCAGCCCCATAGGGGCGAACACTGAAGCTTTCTTT. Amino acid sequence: CASSPIGANTEAFF.

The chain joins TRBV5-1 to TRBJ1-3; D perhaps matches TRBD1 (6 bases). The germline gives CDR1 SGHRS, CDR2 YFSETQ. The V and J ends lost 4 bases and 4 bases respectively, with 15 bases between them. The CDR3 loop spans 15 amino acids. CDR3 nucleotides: TGCGCCAGCAGCACCCAAGGGGGTGTCGGAAACACCATATATTTT. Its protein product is CASSTQGGVGNTIYF.

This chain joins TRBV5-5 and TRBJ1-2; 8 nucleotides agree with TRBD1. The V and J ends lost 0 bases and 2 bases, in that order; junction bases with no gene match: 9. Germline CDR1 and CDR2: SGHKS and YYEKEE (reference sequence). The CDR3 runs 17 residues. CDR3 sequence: CASSLARTGWANYGYTF. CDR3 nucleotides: TGTGCCAGCAGCTTGGCCCGGACAGGGTGGGCCAACTATGGCTACACCTTC.

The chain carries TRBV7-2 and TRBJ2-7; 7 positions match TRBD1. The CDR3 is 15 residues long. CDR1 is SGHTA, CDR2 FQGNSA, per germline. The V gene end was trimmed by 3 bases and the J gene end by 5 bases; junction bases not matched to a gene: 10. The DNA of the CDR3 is TGTGCCAGCAGCTTCGGCGGCAGGGGGATGGACGAGCAGTACTTC. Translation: CASSFGGRGMDEQYF.

The CDR3: CASSLEAGGVAEAFF. The CDR3 DNA is TGTGCCAGCAGCTTAGAGGCAGGGGGTGTTGCTGAAGCTTTCTTT. The J gene is TRBJ1-1, the V gene TRBV7-6, with TRBD1 matching over 7 bases. Trimming cost V 1 base and J 6 bases; bases outside gene matches: 8. CDR1 and CDR2 (germline): SGHVS, FNYEAQ. This CDR3 has 15 amino acids.

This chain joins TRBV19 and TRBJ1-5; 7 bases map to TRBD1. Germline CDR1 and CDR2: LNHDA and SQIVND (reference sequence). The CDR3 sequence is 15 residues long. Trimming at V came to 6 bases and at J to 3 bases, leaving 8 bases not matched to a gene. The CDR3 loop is CASRANRGNNQPQHF. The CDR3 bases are TGTGCCAGTAGAGCAAACAGGGGTAACAATCAGCCCCAGCATTTT.

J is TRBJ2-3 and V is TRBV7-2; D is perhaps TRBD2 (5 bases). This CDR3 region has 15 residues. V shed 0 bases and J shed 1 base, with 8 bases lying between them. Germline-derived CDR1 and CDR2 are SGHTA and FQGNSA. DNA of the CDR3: TGTGCCAGCAGCTTAGCGTGGGGAGGCACAGATACGCAGTATTTT. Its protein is CASSLAWGGTDTQYF.

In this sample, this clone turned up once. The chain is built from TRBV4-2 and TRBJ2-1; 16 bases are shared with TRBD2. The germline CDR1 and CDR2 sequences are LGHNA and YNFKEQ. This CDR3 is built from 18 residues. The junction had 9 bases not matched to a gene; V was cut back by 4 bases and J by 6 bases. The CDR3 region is CASSPGLAGGPGGNEQFF. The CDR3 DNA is TGTGCCAGCAGCCCGGGACTAGCGGGAGGGCCAGGGGGCAATGAGCAGTTCTTC.

In DNA, the CDR3 is TGTGCCAGCAGTGCCGAAGGGACTAGCGGGATTCGGCGAGAGACCCAGTACTTC. Amino acids: CASSAEGTSGIRRETQYF. V gene TRBV4-2 combines with J gene TRBJ2-5; 13 nucleotides align to TRBD2. V was clipped by 6 bases and J by 4 bases; unmatched bases: 14. This CDR3 comprises 18 residues. The germline V gene encodes CDR1 LGHNA and CDR2 YNFKEQ.

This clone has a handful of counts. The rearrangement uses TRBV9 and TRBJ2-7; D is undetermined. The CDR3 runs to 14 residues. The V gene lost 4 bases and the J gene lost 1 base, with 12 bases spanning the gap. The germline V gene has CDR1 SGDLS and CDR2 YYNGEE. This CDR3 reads CASSPPERSYEQYV. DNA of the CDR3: TGTGCCAGCAGCCCGCCGGAGAGATCCTACGAGCAGTACGTC.

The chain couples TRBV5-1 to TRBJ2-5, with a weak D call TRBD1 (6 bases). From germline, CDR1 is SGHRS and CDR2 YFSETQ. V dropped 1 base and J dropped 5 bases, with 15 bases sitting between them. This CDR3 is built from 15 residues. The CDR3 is CASSLTGLLSETQYF. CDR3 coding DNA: TGCGCCAGCAGCTTGACAGGGCTACTTTCTGAGACCCAGTACTTC.

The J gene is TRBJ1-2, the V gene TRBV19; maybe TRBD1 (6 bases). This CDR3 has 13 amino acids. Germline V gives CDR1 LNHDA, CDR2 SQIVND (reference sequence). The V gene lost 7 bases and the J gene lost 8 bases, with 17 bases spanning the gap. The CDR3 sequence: CASNPLGQGGYTF. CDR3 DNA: TGTGCCAGTAACCCCCTCGGTCAGGGGGGCTACACCTTC.

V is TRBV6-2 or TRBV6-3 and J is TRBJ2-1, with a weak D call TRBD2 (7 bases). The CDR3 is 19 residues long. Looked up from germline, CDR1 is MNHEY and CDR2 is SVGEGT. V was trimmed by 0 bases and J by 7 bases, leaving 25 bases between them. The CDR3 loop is CASSYSPYGGGGSRNEQFF. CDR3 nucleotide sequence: TGTGCCAGCAGTTACTCGCCGTATGGGGGGGGCGGGAGTCGGAATGAGCAGTTCTTC.

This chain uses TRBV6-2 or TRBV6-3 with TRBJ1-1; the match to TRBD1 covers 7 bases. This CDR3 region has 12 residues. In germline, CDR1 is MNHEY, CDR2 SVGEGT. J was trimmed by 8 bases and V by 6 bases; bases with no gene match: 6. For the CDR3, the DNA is TGTGCCAGCAGCACCGGGACAGTCGAAGCTTTCTTT. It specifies CASSTGTVEAFF.

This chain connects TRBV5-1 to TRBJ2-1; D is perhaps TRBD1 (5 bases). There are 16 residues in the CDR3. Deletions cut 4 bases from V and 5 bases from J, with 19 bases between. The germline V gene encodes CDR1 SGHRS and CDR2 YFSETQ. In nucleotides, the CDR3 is TGCGCCAGCAGCCGTCAGGGAAGAGAGGTTAACAATGAGCAGTTCTTC. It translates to CASSRQGREVNNEQFF.

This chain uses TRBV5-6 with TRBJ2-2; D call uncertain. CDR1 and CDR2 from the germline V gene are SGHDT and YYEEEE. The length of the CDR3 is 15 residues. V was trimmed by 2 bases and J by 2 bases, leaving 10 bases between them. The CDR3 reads CASSLFAVNTGELFF. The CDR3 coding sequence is TGTGCCAGCAGCTTATTCGCGGTCAACACCGGGGAGCTGTTTTTT.

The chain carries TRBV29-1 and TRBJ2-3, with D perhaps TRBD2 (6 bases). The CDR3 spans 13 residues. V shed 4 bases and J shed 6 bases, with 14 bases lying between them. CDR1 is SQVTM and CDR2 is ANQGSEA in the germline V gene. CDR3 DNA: TGCAGCGTTGCTCCGGGGGTTTTGGATACGCAGTATTTT. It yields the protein CSVAPGVLDTQYF.

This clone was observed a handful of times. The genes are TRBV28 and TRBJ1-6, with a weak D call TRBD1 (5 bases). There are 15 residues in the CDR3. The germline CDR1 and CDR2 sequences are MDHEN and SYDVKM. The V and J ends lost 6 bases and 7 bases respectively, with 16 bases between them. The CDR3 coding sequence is TGTGCCAGCAGCCCAGCGGGGCAGAAGAATTCACCCCTCCACTTT. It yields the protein CASSPAGQKNSPLHF.

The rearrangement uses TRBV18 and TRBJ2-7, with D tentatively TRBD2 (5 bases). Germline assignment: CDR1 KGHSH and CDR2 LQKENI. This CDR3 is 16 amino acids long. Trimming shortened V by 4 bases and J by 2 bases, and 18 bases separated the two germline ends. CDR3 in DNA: TGTGCCAGCTCACTGGGGTCACGTAGCGTGGCCTACGAGCAGTACGTC. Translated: CASSLGSRSVAYEQYV.

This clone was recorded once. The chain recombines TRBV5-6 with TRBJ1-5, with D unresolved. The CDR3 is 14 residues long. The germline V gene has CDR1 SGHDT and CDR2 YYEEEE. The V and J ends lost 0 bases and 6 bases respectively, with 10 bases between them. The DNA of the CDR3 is TGTGCCAGCAGCTTGGGGGGTGGGAGTCAGCCCCAGCATTTT. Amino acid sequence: CASSLGGGSQPQHF.

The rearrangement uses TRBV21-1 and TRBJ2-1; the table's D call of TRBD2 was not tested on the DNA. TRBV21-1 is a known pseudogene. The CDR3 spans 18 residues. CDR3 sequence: CASSKICGRVSSYNEQFF. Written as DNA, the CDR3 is TGTGCCAGCAGCAAAATTTGCGGGAGAGTCAGCTCCTACAATGAGCAGTTCTTC.

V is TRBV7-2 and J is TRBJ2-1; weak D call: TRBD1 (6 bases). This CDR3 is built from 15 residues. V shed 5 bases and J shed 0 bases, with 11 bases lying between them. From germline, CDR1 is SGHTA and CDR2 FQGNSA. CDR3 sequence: CASSIQGSSYNEQFF. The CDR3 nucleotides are TGTGCCAGCAGCATTCAGGGGTCCTCCTACAATGAGCAGTTCTTC.

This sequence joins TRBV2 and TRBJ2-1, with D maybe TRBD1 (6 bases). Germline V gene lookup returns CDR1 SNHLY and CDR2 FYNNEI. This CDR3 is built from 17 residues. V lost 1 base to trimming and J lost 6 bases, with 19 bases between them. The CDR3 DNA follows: TGTGCCAGCAGTGAAGAGTCTGGGTCAGGGGCATCCAATGAGCAGTTCTTC. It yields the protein CASSEESGSGASNEQFF.

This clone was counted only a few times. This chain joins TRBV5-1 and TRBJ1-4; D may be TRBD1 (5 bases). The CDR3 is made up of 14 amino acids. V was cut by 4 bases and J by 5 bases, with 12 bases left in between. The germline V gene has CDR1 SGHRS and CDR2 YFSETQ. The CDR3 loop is CASSPGHGNEKLFF. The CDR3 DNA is TGCGCCAGCAGCCCCGGACACGGAAATGAAAAACTGTTTTTT.